The clone carrying this T cell receptor (beta chain) was seen many times. What it binds is unknown. The data derive from a study of T-cell reconstitution after alpha-beta-depleted transplantation in children. Notes on the study in general: T-cell counts and diversity were attributed mostly to newly produced T cells one year after transplant.

A TCRbeta library incorporating unique molecular identifiers was prepared. MiXCR, run by TCRdb on the PCR reads, gives a single entry per CDR3 protein. This sample has 600,000 to 800,000 distinct CDR3 sequences, with around 12% found just once. The CDR3 is 16 residues long. Germline trimming cut 2 bases from V and 2 bases from J; bases unmatched to any gene: 7. Per germline, CDR1 DFQATT and CDR2 SNEGSKA (reference sequence). This specimen was PBMCs, taken before TCRalphabeta/CD19-depleted stem cell transplant. This sequence was found in a girl aged 2 to 10 with congenital amegakaryocytic thrombocytopenia, due to receive a stem cell transplant. The rearrangement joins TRBV20-1 to TRBJ2-2; the match to TRBD1 covers 8 bases. CDR3 sequence reads: CSARLPGQENTGELFF. The CDR3 coding sequence is TGCAGTGCTAGACTTCCGGGACAGGAAAACACCGGGGAGCTGTTTTTT.